Listed here are 10 T cell receptor beta chains from one sample, sequenced in a study of CD8 T cells in Susac syndrome. When the RNA was reverse transcribed, random hexamers were used with an input of 0.5 to 1 ug. MiXCR, run by TCRdb on the immunoSEQ multiplex PCR reads, gives a single entry per CDR3 protein. The repertoire holds around 80,000 distinct CDR3 sequences, with 94% as singletons. Source material: CD8+ T cells from PBMCs. The receptor source for this set is a human donor in good health.

The chain is built from TRBV6-2 or TRBV6-3 and TRBJ2-6, with D perhaps matching TRBD1 (6 bases). The length of the CDR3 is 15 residues. The germline V and J ends were trimmed by 5 bases and 2 bases, with 10 bases remaining between them. The V gene's germline CDR1 is MNHEY and CDR2 SVGEGT. The CDR3 region is CASSATGTGANVLTF. The CDR3 DNA reads as TGTGCCAGCAGTGCCACAGGGACTGGGGCCAACGTCCTGACTTTC.

This rearrangement joins TRBV13 to TRBJ2-5; unclear D gene. Germline CDR1 PRHDT, CDR2 FYEKMQ (reference sequence). V lost 3 bases and J lost 1, with 12 bases in between. CDR3 length: 15 amino acids. For the CDR3, the DNA is TGTGCCAGCAGCTTCATGCAGGCCGTCCAAGAGACCCAGTACTTC. It yields the protein CASSFMQAVQETQYF.

The chain uses TRBV7-9 and TRBJ2-1; 7 bases are shared with TRBD1. Trimming removed 6 bases from V and 7 bases from J; junction bases left unmatched: 3. Germline V CDR1 and CDR2: SEHNR, FQNEAQ (reference sequence). The CDR3 runs to 12 residues. The CDR3 loop is CASRKTGNEQFF. The CDR3, as DNA: TGTGCCAGCAGAAAGACAGGGAATGAGCAGTTCTTC.

This rearrangement joins TRBV15 to TRBJ1-2, with D possibly TRBD1 on 5 matching bases. CDR1 and CDR2 from the germline V gene are LNHNV and YYDKDF (reference sequence). The CDR3 contains 15 residues. Between the trimmed V and J ends, which lost 4 bases and 3 bases, there was a span of 15 bases. The CDR3 loop reads CATSTGTPYYYGYTF. CDR3 nucleotides: TGTGCCACCAGCACTGGGACCCCGTATTACTATGGCTACACCTTC.

The chain links TRBV27 to TRBJ2-7; 12 bases are shared with TRBD1. The length of the CDR3 is 16 residues. Germline values: CDR1 MNHEY, CDR2 SMNVEV (reference sequence). The ends lost 6 bases at V and 9 bases at J; junction bases unmatched: 15. CDR3 sequence reads: CASSQLFGTGGARQYF. The CDR3 DNA reads as TGTGCCAGCAGCCAGCTTTTCGGGACAGGGGGCGCGCGGCAGTACTTC.

The gene calls are TRBV7-9 and TRBJ2-5; D uncertain. The germline gives CDR1 SEHNR, CDR2 FQNEAQ (reference sequence). The CDR3 has 17 amino acids. The V end was cut by 4 bases, the J end by 1 base, with 19 bases between. The chain's CDR3 is CASSSFQLTAGQETQYF. The CDR3 nucleotides are TGTGCCAGCAGCTCCTTTCAACTGACTGCAGGCCAAGAGACCCAGTACTTC.

The V and J genes are TRBV28 and TRBJ1-5; a weak D match, TRBD1 (6 bases). The CDR3 spans 14 residues. Germline values: CDR1 MDHEN, CDR2 SYDVKM. V gave up 4 bases and J gave up 5 bases, with 12 bases separating them. CDR3 nucleotides: TGTGCCAGCAGTTACACAGGGATCTATCAGCCCCAGCATTTT. Protein sequence: CASSYTGIYQPQHF.

The genes are TRBV24-1 and TRBJ2-3; 9 nucleotides line up with TRBD1. This CDR3 contains 17 residues. The germline V gene encodes CDR1 KGHDR and CDR2 SFDVKD. V shed 3 bases and J 6 bases; nucleotides not matched to a gene: 12. CDR3 in amino acids: CATSDLSRDREIDTQYF. The CDR3 DNA follows: TGTGCCACCAGTGATCTAAGCCGGGACAGGGAAATTGATACGCAGTATTTT.

CDR3 sequence: CASSQGTSYGYTF. CDR3 coding DNA: TGCGCCAGCAGCCAAGGGACCTCCTATGGCTACACCTTC. The chain carries TRBV4-1 and TRBJ1-2; D unclear. V shed 1 base and J shed 4 bases, with 7 bases lying between them. This CDR3 region has 13 residues. Germline lookup yields CDR1 MGHRA and CDR2 YSYEKL.

The chain joins TRBV15 to TRBJ2-1, with D unclear. The CDR3 is 15 amino acids. The germline V gene has CDR1 LNHNV and CDR2 YYDKDF (reference sequence). With 0 bases removed from V and 8 bases from J, the gap between germline ends came to 14 bases. CDR3 nucleotide sequence: TGTGCCACCAGCAGAGAGGATTTGGGCGCGGATGAGCAGTTCTTC. The encoded protein is CATSREDLGADEQFF.